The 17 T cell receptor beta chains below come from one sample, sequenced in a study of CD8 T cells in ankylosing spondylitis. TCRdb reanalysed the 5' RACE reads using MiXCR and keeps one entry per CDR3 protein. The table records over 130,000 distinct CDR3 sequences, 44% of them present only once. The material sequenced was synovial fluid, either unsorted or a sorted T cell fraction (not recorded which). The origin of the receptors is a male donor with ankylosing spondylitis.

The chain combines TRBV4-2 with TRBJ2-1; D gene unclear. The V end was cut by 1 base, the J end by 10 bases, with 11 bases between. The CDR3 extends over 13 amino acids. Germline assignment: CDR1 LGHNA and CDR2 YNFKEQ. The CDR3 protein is CASSQAVPGEQFF. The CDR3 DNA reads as TGTGCCAGCAGCCAAGCCGTCCCTGGGGAGCAGTTCTTC.

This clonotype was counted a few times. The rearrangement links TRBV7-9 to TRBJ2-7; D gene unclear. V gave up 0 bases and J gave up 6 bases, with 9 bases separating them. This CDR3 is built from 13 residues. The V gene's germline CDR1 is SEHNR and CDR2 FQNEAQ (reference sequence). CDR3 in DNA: TGTGCCAGCAGCTTAGCGCGATGCTGCGAGCAGTACTTC. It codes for CASSLARCCEQYF.

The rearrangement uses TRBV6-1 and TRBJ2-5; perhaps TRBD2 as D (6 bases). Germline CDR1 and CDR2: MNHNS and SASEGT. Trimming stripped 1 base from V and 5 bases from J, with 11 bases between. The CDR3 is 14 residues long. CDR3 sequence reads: CASSEGGAWETQYF. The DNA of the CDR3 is TGTGCCAGCAGTGAAGGCGGGGCCTGGGAGACCCAGTACTTC.

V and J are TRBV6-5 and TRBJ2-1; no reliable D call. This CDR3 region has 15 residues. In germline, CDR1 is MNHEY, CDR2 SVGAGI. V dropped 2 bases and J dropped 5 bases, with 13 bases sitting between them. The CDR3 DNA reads TGTGCCAGCAGTTACGGTTGCCCATGCGACAATGAGCAGTTCTTC. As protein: CASSYGCPCDNEQFF.

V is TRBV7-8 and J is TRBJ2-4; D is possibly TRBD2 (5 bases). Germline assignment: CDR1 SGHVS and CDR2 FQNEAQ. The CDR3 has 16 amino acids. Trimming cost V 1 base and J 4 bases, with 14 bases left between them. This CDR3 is CASSLGGLGIKNIQYF. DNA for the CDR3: TGTGCCAGCAGCTTAGGCGGGTTGGGGATTAAAAACATTCAGTACTTC.

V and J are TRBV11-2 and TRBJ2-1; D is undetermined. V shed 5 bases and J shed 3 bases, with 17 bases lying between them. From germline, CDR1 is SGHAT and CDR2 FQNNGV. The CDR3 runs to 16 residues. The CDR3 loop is CASSLPLFYVYNEQFF. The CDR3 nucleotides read TGTGCCAGCAGCCTTCCTCTCTTCTACGTCTACAATGAGCAGTTCTTC.

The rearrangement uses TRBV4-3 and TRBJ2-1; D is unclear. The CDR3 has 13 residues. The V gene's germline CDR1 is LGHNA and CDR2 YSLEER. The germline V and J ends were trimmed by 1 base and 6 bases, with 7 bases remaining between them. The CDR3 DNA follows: TGCGCCAGCAGCCAAGGAAGGACCAATGAGCAGTTCTTC. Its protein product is CASSQGRTNEQFF.

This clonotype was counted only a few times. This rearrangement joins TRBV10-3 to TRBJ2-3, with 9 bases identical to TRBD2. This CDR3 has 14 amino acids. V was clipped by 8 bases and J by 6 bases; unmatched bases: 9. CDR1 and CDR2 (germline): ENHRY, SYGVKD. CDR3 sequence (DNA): TGTGCCATCGGGGGACTAGCATTCGGGGATACGCAGTATTTT. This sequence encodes CAIGGLAFGDTQYF.

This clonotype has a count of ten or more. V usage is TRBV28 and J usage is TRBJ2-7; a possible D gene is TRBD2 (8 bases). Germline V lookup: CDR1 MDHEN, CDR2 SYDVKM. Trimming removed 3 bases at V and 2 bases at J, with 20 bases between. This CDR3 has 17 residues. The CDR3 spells CASSLFVAGQNTYEQYF. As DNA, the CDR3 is TGTGCCAGCAGTTTGTTCGTAGCGGGACAGAATACCTACGAGCAGTACTTC.

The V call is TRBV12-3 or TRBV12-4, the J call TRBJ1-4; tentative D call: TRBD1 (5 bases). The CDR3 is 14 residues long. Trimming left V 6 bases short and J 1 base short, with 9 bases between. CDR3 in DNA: TGTGCCAGCAGGGGGGACGGAACTAATGAAAAACTGTTTTTT. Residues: CASRGDGTNEKLFF.

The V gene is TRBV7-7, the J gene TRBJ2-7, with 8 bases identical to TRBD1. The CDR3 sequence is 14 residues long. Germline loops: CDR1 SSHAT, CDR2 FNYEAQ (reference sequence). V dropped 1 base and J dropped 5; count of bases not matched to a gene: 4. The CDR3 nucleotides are TGTGCCAGCAGCTTAGGTGCGGGACAGGACGAGCAGTACTTC. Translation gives CASSLGAGQDEQYF.

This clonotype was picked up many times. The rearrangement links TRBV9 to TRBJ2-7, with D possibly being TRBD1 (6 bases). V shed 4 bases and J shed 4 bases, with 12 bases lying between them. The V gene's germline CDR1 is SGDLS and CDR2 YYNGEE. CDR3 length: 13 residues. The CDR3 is CASSSGDRYEQYF. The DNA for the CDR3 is TGTGCCAGCAGCTCCGGAGACAGGTACGAGCAGTACTTC.

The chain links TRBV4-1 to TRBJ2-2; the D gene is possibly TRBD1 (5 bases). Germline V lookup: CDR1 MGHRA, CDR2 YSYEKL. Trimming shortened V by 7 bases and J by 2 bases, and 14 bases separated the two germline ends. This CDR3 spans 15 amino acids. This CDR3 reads CASKRHRLNTGELFF. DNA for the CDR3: TGCGCCAGCAAAAGGCACAGGCTAAACACCGGGGAGCTGTTTTTT.

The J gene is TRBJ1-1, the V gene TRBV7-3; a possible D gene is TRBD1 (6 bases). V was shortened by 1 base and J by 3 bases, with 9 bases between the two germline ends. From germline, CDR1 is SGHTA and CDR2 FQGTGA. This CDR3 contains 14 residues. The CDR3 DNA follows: TGTGCCAGCAGCTTAATAGGGGGTGACACTGAAGCTTTCTTT. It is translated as CASSLIGGDTEAFF.

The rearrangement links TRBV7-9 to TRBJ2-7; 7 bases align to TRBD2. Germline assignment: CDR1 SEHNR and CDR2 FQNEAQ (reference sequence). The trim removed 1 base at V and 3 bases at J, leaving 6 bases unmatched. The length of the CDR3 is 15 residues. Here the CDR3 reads CASSLGLADYYEQYF. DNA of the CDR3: TGTGCCAGCAGCTTAGGTCTAGCGGACTACTACGAGCAGTACTTC.

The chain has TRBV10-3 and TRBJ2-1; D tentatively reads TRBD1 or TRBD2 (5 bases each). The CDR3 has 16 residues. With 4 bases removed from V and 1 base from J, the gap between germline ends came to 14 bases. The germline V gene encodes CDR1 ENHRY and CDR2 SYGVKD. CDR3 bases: TGTGCCATCAGTGCCTGGCTAGCAGGGTCCTACAATGAGCAGTTCTTC. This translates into CAISAWLAGSYNEQFF.

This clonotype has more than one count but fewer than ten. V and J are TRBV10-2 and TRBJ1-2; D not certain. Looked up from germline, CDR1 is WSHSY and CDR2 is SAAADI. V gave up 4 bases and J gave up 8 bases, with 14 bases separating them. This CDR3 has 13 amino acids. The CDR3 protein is CASSGPPPMGYTF. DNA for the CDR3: TGCGCCAGCAGTGGCCCACCGCCTATGGGCTACACCTTC.